There are a few counts of the clone carrying this T cell receptor beta chain. The antigen is not known. The record originates from a study of beta chain features in type 1 diabetes. The investigators reverse transcribed all of the isolated RNA, so they sequenced expressed TCRB transcripts. This table comes from immunoSEQ multiplex PCR, and its TCRdb copy is limited to in-frame clones, with some not included. This repertoire shows some 160,000 clones, around 8.6% found once; its top ten account for more than 0.5%. The CDR3 loop spans 15 amino acids. With 0 bases removed from V and 5 bases from J, the gap between germline ends came to 13 bases. Germline-derived CDR1 and CDR2 are SGDLS and YYNGEE. Findings and limits, study-wide: These data did not resolve whether HLA type affects TCRB rearrangement. Shortening that was moderate but significant affected the TCRB CDR3s of Type 1 diabetes patients in all four CD4+ subsets.

Using CD45RO/CCR7/CD25/CD127/CD95/CD27, CD4+ naive, central memory, regulatory and stem cell-like memory cells were sorted. The chain couples TRBV9 to TRBJ2-3; D unresolved. Material: central memory CD4+ T cells from blood. The receptor was derived from a woman aged 18-30 years with type 1 diabetes. DNA for the CDR3: TGTGCCAGCAGCGTAGGAGGTGGAGAAGGAGATACGCAGTATTTT. Translation gives CASSVGGGEGDTQYF.